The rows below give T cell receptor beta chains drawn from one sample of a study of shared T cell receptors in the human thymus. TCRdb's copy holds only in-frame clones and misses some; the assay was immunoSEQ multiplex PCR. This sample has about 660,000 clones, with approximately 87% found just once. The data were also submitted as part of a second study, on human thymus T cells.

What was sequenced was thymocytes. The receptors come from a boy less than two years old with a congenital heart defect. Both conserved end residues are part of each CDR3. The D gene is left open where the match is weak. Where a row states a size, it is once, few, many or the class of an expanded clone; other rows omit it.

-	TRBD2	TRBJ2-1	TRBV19	CASSPRTSGSGGNEQFF	TGTGCCAGTAGTCCACGGACTAGCGGGAGTGGAGGGAATGAGCAGTTCTTC
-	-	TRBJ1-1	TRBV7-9	CASSLRRPTEAFF	TGTGCCAGCAGCTTAAGGCGGCCTACTGAAGCTTTCTTT
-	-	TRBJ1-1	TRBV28	CASSSRPRGLSTEAFF	TGTGCCAGCAGTTCCCGGCCCCGGGGGTTAAGCACTGAAGCTTTCTTT
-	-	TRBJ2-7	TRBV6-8	CASSYLLVSCEQYF	TGTGCCAGCAGTTACTTACTAGTTTCCTGCGAGCAGTACTTC
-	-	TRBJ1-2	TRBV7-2	CATTLTGSYTF	TGTGCCACTACGCTCACAGGCAGCTACACCTTC
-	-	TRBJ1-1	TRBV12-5	CASGRTENTEAFF	TGTGCTAGTGGTCGGACAGAGAACACTGAAGCTTTCTTT
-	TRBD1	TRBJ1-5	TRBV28	CASNYGTGGVRNQPQHF	TGTGCCAGCAACTACGGGACAGGGGGCGTTCGCAATCAGCCCCAGCATTTT
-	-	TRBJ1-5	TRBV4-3	CASSPGLINQPQHF	TGCGCCAGCAGCCCGGGACTGATCAATCAGCCCCAGCATTTT
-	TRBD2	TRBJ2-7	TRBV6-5	CASRDVAGSSYEQYF	TGTGCCAGCAGGGACGTAGCGGGATCCTCCTACGAGCAGTACTTC
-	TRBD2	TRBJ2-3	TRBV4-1	CASSQDGGRGVAGEHTDTQYF	TGCGCCAGCAGCCAAGACGGGGGAAGGGGAGTAGCGGGGGAGCACACAGATACGCAGTATTTT
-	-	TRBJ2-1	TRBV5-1	CASSLRGSYNEQFF	TGCGCCAGCAGCTTGAGGGGATCCTACAATGAGCAGTTCTTC
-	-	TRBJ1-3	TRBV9	CASSANTAASGNTIYF	TGTGCCAGCAGCGCAAATACAGCGGCATCTGGAAACACCATATATTTT
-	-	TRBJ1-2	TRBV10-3	CAAAVPGYGYTF	TGTGCAGCTGCAGTACCAGGCTATGGCTACACCTTC
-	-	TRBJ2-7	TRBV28	CASTPPEKTRYEQYF	TGTGCCAGCACCCCTCCCGAAAAGACACGCTACGAGCAGTACTTC
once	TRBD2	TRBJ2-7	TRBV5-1	CASSRSGGAREQYF	TGCGCCAGCAGCAGGAGCGGGGGGGCCCGGGAGCAGTACTTC
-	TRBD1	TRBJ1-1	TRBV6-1	CASSEAVQTGGNEAFF	TGTGCCAGCAGTGAAGCGGTCCAGACAGGGGGGAATGAAGCTTTCTTT
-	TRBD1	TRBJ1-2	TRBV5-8	CASSSSTTPGQGWSDGYTF	TGTGCCAGCAGCTCATCGACGACACCAGGACAGGGTTGGTCGGATGGCTACACCTTC
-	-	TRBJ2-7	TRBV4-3	CASSQVQLSHSYEQYF	TGCGCCAGCAGCCAAGTACAGCTGTCACACTCCTACGAGCAGTACTTC
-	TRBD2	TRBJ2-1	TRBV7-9	CASSPGTSGGRSYNEQFF	TGTGCCAGCAGCCCGGGGACTAGCGGGGGGCGAAGTTACAATGAGCAGTTCTTC
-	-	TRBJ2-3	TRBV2	CASRRDPAGTDTQYF	TGTGCCAGCAGGAGAGATCCAGCGGGCACAGATACGCAGTATTTT
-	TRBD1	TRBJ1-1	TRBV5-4	CASSPFLNLGTDGVNTEAFF	TGTGCCAGCAGCCCGTTTCTAAACCTCGGGACAGATGGAGTGAACACTGAAGCTTTCTTT
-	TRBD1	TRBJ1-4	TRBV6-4	CASSDWDRGRTNEKLFF	TGTGCCAGCAGTGACTGGGACAGGGGGAGGACTAATGAAAAACTGTTTTTT
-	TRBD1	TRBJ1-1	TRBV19	CASSIVDRVNTEAFF	TGTGCCAGTAGTATAGTGGACAGGGTGAACACTGAAGCTTTCTTT
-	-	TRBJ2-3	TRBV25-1	CASSESGIETDTQYF	TGTGCCAGCAGTGAATCAGGGATCGAAACAGATACGCAGTATTTT
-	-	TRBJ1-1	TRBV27	CASSYFPLRDYRVRNTEAFF	TGTGCCAGCAGTTATTTCCCCCTCCGGGACTACAGGGTGCGAAACACTGAAGCTTTCTTT
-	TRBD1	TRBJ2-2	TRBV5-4	CASSLDRGLNTGELFF	TGTGCCAGCAGCTTGGACAGGGGCCTGAACACCGGGGAGCTGTTTTTT
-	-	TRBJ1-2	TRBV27	CASSNTDPVGALTGYTF	TGTGCCAGCAGTAACACTGATCCCGTGGGGGCCCTAACTGGCTACACCTTC
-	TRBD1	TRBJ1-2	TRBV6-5	CASRQKQGNYGYTF	TGTGCCAGCAGACAAAAACAGGGGAACTATGGCTACACCTTC
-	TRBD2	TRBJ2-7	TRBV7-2	CASSSQTSRGIDYEQYF	TGTGCCAGCAGCTCCCAGACTAGCCGGGGGATAGACTACGAGCAGTACTTC
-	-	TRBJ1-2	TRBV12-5	CASGLIRRQGSHGYTF	TGTGCTAGTGGTTTGATCCGGCGGCAGGGTAGCCATGGCTACACCTTC
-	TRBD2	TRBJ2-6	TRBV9	CASSVARGGRGESGANVLTF	TGTGCCAGCAGCGTAGCCAGGGGTGGGCGGGGGGAGAGTGGGGCCAACGTCCTGACTTTC
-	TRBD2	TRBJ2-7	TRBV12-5	CASGLVAPVRVTSHSGRTPYEQYF	TGTGCTAGTGGTTTGGTAGCCCCCGTTCGGGTTACCTCCCATAGCGGGAGGACCCCCTACGAGCAGTACTTC
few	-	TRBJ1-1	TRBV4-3	CASSQAGGANTEAFF	TGCGCCAGCAGCCAAGCGGGGGGGGCGAACACTGAAGCTTTCTTT
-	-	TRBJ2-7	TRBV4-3	CASSREGGLDYEQYF	TGCGCCAGCAGCCGAGAGGGGGGGCTTGACTACGAGCAGTACTTC
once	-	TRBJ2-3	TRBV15	CATSSIGTDTQYF	TGTGCCACCAGCTCCATTGGCACAGATACGCAGTATTTT
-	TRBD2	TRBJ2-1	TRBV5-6	CASSLGHAKSAGAGGWQFF	TGTGCCAGCAGCTTGGGCCACGCGAAGTCAGCGGGAGCCGGAGGCTGGCAGTTCTTC
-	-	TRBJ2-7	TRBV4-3	CASSQERKSGLSYEQYF	TGCGCCAGCAGCCAAGAGCGTAAGAGCGGACTCTCCTACGAGCAGTACTTC
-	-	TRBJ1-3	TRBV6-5	CASSFTRAGNTIYF	TGTGCCAGCAGTTTCACGCGTGCGGGGAACACCATATATTTT
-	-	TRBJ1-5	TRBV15	CATAGQSNQPQHF	TGTGCCACAGCAGGACAGAGCAATCAGCCCCAGCATTTT
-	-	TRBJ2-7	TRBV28	CASSPPDWGISYEQYF	TGTGCCAGCAGTCCCCCCGATTGGGGCATCTCCTACGAGCAGTACTTC
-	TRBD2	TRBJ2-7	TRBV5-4	CASSLAPGRAYEQYF	TGTGCCAGCAGCTTGGCGCCGGGGAGGGCTTACGAGCAGTACTTC
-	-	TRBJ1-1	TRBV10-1	CASLSGSRAFF	TGCGCCAGCCTATCAGGCAGTCGAGCTTTCTTT
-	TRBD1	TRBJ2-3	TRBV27	CASSLGRQGADTQYF	TGTGCCAGCAGTTTAGGTCGACAGGGGGCAGATACGCAGTATTTT
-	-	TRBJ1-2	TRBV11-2	CASSLGAFYGYTF	TGTGCCAGCAGCTTAGGGGCCTTCTATGGCTACACCTTC
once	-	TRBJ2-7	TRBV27	CASSLTATGSYEQYF	TGTGCCAGCAGTTTGACCGCGACAGGTTCCTACGAGCAGTACTTC
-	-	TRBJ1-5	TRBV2	CASSEVRQGWQPQHF	TGTGCCAGCAGTGAAGTACGGCAGGGGTGGCAGCCCCAGCATTTT
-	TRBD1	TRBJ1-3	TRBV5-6	CASRTGGSGNTIYF	TGTGCCAGCAGGACAGGGGGCTCTGGAAACACCATATATTTT
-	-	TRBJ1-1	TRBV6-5	CASSYDLTGSEAFF	TGTGCCAGCAGTTACGATTTGACGGGGAGTGAAGCTTTCTTT
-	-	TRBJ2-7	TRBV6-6	CASSFGAYEQYF	TGTGCCAGCAGTTTTGGGGCTTACGAGCAGTACTTC
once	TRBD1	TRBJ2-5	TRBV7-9	CASSLHGDQGQQETQYF	TGTGCCAGCAGCTTACATGGGGATCAGGGACAGCAAGAGACCCAGTACTTC
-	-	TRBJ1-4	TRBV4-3	CASSQDFGHRNEKLFF	TGCGCCAGCAGCCAAGATTTCGGACACCGTAATGAAAAACTGTTTTTT
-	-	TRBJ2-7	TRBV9	CASSVKADLPYEQYF	TGTGCCAGCAGCGTTAAAGCGGATCTACCCTACGAGCAGTACTTC
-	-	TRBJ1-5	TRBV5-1	CASSLGFGQPQHF	TGCGCCAGCAGCTTGGGGTTCGGGCAGCCCCAGCATTTT
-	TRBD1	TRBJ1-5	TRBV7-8	CASSFQYPTGEYNSNQPQHF	TGTGCCAGCAGTTTTCAATACCCGACAGGGGAGTACAATAGCAATCAGCCCCAGCATTTT
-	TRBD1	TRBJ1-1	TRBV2	CASSEMAGTGDDTEAFF	TGTGCCAGCAGTGAAATGGCTGGGACAGGGGATGACACTGAAGCTTTCTTT
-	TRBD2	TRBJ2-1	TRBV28	CASSSLAETYNEQFF	TGTGCCAGCAGTTCCCTAGCGGAAACCTACAATGAGCAGTTCTTC
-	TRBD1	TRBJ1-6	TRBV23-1	CASNTDRIEQSSYNSPLHF	TGCGCCAGCAACACGGACAGGATCGAACAGAGCTCCTATAATTCACCCCTCCACTTT
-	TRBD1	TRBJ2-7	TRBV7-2	CASSFRDRGGEPYEQYF	TGTGCCAGCAGCTTTCGGGACAGGGGAGGGGAACCCTACGAGCAGTACTTC
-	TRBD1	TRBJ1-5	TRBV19	CASSIVPGQSSNQPQHF	TGTGCCAGTAGTATAGTTCCGGGACAGTCAAGCAATCAGCCCCAGCATTTT